The 3 T cell receptor beta chains below were found in one sample sequenced in a study of regulatory T cells in long-lasting Graves disease. iRepertoire HTBI primers and Arm-PCR of CDR3 regions built TCR beta libraries. MiXCR, applied by TCRdb to the multiplex PCR reads, yields one record per CDR3 protein. The sample lists more than 450,000 distinct CDR3 sequences; about 16% were seen once. Documented time point: newly diagnosed GD, antithyroid drugs for less than 3 months. After RNA was extracted from PBMCs, the TCR library was made from it. The same data also contributed to another study, on T cells in Graves' hyperthyroidism and ophthalmopathy.

The sequencing used peripheral blood mononuclear cells (PBMCs), collected at new diagnosis, from a patient treated with antithyroid drugs. Receptors originate from a man aged 35-49 years with Graves disease.

This clonotype was detected many times. The chain employs TRBV5-6 and TRBJ1-6; D is unresolved. This CDR3 comprises 14 residues. Trimming cost V 0 bases and J 7 bases, with 8 bases left between them. Germline CDR1 and CDR2: SGHDT and YYEEEE. CDR3 DNA: TGTGCCAGCAGCTTGGGGTGGGCCAATTCACCCCTCCACTTT. This codes for CASSLGWANSPLHF.

This clonotype turned up a few times. The J gene is TRBJ2-1, the V gene TRBV6-1, with 11 bases lining up with TRBD2. This CDR3 spans 20 amino acids. In germline, CDR1 is MNHNS, CDR2 SASEGT. V lost 6 bases, J lost 4 bases, and 20 bases stayed unmatched. CDR3 region: CASSPARGLAGPTGYNEQFF. CDR3 bases: TGTGCCAGCAGCCCCGCCCGAGGACTAGCGGGCCCAACAGGGTACAATGAGCAGTTCTTC.

A few counts support this clonotype. The chain uses TRBV20-1 and TRBJ1-4; a possible D gene is TRBD1 (5 bases). Trimming removed 2 bases from V and 6 bases from J, with 16 bases in between. Germline V gives CDR1 DFQATT, CDR2 SNEGSKA (reference sequence). This CDR3 spans 15 amino acids. The CDR3 DNA sequence: TGCAGTGCTAGAAGGGGATCCGTTGGGGATGAAAAACTGTTTTTT. Protein product: CSARRGSVGDEKLFF.